The clone carrying this T cell receptor (beta chain) was picked up a small number of times. Primers for the PCR totalled 60 Vbeta and 13 Jbeta. Clones were read by immunoSEQ multiplex PCR, and TCRdb kept only the in-frame ones, dropping some. This sample yields 160,000 or so clones, of which around three quarters are seen a single time; 2.5% to 3.5% belongs to the top ten. This record belongs to a study of cytomegalovirus exposure and HLA in healthy donors. Germline trimming cut 5 bases from V and 7 bases from J; bases unmatched to any gene: 6. The CDR3 runs to 14 residues. Looked up from germline, CDR1 is MNHGY and CDR2 is SAAAGT.

This chain joins TRBV6-8 and TRBJ1-5, with 9 positions matching TRBD1. Sequencing was performed on PBMCs. This sequence was found in a woman aged 40-49 years in good health and CMV-seronegative. CDR3 DNA: TGTGCCAGCAGTCACAGACAGGGGGGACAGCCCCAGCATTTT. It yields the protein CASSHRQGGQPQHF.